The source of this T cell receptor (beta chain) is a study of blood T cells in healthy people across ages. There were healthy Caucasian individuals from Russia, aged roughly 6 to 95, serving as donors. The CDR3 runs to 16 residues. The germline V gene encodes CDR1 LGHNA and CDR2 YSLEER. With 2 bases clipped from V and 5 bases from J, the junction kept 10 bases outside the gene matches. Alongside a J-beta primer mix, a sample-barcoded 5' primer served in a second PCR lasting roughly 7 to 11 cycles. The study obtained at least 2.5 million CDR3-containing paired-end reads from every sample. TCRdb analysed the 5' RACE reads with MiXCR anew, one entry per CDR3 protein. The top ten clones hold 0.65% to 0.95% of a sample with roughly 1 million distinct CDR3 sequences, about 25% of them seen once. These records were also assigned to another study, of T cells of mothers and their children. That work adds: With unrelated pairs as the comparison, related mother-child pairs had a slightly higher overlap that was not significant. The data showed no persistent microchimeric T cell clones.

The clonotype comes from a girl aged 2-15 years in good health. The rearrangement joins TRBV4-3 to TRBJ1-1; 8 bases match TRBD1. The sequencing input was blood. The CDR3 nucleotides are TGCGCCAGCAGCCAATTCGCAGGGGGCTTGGAAACTGAAGCTTTCTTT. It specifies CASSQFAGGLETEAFF.